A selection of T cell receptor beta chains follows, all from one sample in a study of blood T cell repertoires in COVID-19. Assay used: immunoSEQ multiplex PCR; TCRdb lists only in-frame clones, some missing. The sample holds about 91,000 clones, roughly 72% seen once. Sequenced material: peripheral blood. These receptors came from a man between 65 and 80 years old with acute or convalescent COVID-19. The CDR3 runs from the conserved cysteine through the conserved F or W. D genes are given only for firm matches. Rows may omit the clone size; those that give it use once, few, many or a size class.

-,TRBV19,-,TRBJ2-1,TGTGCCAGTAGTATGACAGTCACCTACAATGAGCAGTTCTTC,CASSMTVTYNEQFF
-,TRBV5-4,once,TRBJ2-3,TGTGCCAGCAGCTCCCGGGACACATCAGATACGCAGTATTTT,CASSSRDTSDTQYF
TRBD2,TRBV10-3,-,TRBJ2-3,TGTGCCATCAGTCCGGGGGGGAGCACAGATACGCAGTATTTT,CAISPGGSTDTQYF
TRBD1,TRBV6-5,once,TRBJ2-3,TGTGCCAGCAGCATGACAGGGGGCCCAGATACGCAGTATTTT,CASSMTGGPDTQYF
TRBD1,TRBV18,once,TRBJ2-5,TGTGCCAGCTCACGTACAGGGGTATTAGAGACCCAGTACTTC,CASSRTGVLETQYF
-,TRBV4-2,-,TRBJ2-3,TGTGCCAGCAGCCAAGGAGCACAGGGCCGCACAGATACGCAGTATTTT,CASSQGAQGRTDTQYF
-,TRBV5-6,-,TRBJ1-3,TGTGCCAGCAGCTTGGTGGACATCTCTGGAAACACCATATATTTT,CASSLVDISGNTIYF
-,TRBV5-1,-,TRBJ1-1,TGCGCCAGCAGCTCGCGGACAGCGAACACTGAAGCTTTCTTT,CASSSRTANTEAFF
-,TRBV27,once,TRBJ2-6,TGTGCCAGCACGGACTGGAGGTTCTCTGGGGCCAACGTCCTGACTTTC,CASTDWRFSGANVLTF
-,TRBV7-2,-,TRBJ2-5,TGTGCCAGCAGCTTAAGCTTTCAAGAGACCCAGTACTTC,CASSLSFQETQYF
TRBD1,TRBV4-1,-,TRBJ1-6,TGCGCCAGCAGCCAGGATCCGGGACAGGGCTCTTATAATTCACCCCTCCACTTT,CASSQDPGQGSYNSPLHF
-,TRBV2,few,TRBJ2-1,TGTGCCAGCAAGGGGACTCCAATTGAGCAGTTCTTC,CASKGTPIEQFF
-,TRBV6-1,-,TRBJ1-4,TGTGCCAGCAGTGAAGCGCTCAGGGAACCTAAGTATCCAACTAATGAAAAACTGTTTTTT,CASSEALREPKYPTNEKLFF
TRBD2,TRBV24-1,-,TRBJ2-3,TGTGCCACCAGTGACGAATTAGCGGGGCACACAGATACGCAGTATTTT,CATSDELAGHTDTQYF
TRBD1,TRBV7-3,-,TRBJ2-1,TGTGCCAGCAGCTTGGACAGGGGCGATGAGCAGTTCTTC,CASSLDRGDEQFF
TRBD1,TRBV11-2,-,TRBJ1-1,TGTGCCAGCAGCCCGCGACAGGGAAAGAACACTGAAGCTTTCTTT,CASSPRQGKNTEAFF
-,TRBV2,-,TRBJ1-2,TGTGCCAGCAGTGTGGTAGGGGTCAATGGCTACACCTTC,CASSVVGVNGYTF
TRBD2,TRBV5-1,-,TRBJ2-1,TGCGCCAGCGGCCGGACTAGCGGGGGTGTGTACAATGAGCAGTTCTTC,CASGRTSGGVYNEQFF
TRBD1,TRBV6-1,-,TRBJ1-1,TGTGCCAGCAGGACAGGGGAAGGCCCTGAAGCTTTCTTT,CASRTGEGPEAFF
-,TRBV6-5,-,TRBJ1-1,TGTGCCAGCAGTCCACGTCGGGGGTCGAACACTGAAGCTTTCTTT,CASSPRRGSNTEAFF
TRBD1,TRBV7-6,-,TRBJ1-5,TGTGCCAGCAGCTTAACACCCGGGACAGGGGCTGGTCAGCCCCAGCATTTT,CASSLTPGTGAGQPQHF
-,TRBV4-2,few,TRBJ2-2,TGTGCCAGCAGCCAAGTTAAACAGGGAAACACCGGGGAGCTGTTTTTT,CASSQVKQGNTGELFF
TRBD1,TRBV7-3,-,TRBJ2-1,TGTGCCAGCAGCTTATTGGGACAGGGATACAATGAGCAGTTCTTC,CASSLLGQGYNEQFF
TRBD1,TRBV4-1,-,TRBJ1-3,TGCGCCAGCAGCCAGCTGGACAGGGCTACTGGAAACACCATATATTTT,CASSQLDRATGNTIYF
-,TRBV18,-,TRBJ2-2,TGTGCCAGCTCACGAAGGTCCAGGGTGGACACCGGGGAGCTGTTTTTT,CASSRRSRVDTGELFF
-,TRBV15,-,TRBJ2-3,TGTGCCACCAGCAGAGATCTTATGTTGAGCACAGATACGCAGTATTTT,CATSRDLMLSTDTQYF
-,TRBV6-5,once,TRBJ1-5,TGTGCCAGCAGTTACTCCCAAAATCAGCCCCAGCATTTT,CASSYSQNQPQHF
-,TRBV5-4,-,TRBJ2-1,TGTGCCAGCAGCACATGGCGACAGGCTCAAACCTACAATGAGCAGTTCTTC,CASSTWRQAQTYNEQFF
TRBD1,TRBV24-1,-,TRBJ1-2,TGTGCCACCAGTGAACCGACAGGGGAAGGGTATGGCTACACCTTC,CATSEPTGEGYGYTF
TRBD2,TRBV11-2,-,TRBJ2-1,TGTGCCAGCAGCTTAGGAGGGACTAGATTCGACAATGAGCAGTTCTTC,CASSLGGTRFDNEQFF
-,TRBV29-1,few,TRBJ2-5,TGCAGCGTTGAGCCACTGAAAGAGACCCAGTACTTC,CSVEPLKETQYF
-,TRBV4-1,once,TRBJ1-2,TGCGCCAGCAGCCCCCTACCGGGAATCATGGATGGCTACACCTTC,CASSPLPGIMDGYTF
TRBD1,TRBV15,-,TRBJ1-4,TGTGCCACCAGGAGCGACAGGGGTAATGAAAAACTGTTTTTT,CATRSDRGNEKLFF
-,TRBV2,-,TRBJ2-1,TGTGCCAGCAATCAGGACAGCCGGTACAATGAGCAGTTCTTC,CASNQDSRYNEQFF
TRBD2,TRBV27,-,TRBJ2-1,TGTGCCAGCAGTTCTCTGAGGCTAGCGGGAGTCTACGGTGAGCAGTTCTTC,CASSSLRLAGVYGEQFF
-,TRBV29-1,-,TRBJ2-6,TGCAGCGTTTATAGACAGGCTGGGGCCAACGTCCTGACTTTC,CSVYRQAGANVLTF
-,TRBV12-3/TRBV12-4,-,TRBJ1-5,TGTGCCAGCAGTTTAGCCCACAGGCAGCCCCAGCATTTT,CASSLAHRQPQHF
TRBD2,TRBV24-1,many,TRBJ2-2,TGTGCCACCAGTGATTTGCGGGGGGGCCGTCCCGGGGAGCTGTTTTTT,CATSDLRGGRPGELFF
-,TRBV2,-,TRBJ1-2,TGTGCCAGCAGCCCGGCCCGAGGAAACTATGGCTACACCTTC,CASSPARGNYGYTF